The 26 T cell receptor beta chains below were found in one sample sequenced in a study of identical twins. TCRdb used MiXCR to reprocess the 5' RACE reads, holding one entry per CDR3 protein. The sample lists roughly 720,000 distinct CDR3 sequences, about 18% seen once, with around 13% in the top ten. These data also featured in a second study, about T cells expressing NK-cell markers.

Sample: PBMCs. These receptors were collected from a woman aged 18-29 years in good health.

The chain links TRBV25-1 to TRBJ1-1; D not resolved. CDR3 length: 11 residues. V was shortened by 5 bases and J by 12 bases, with 13 bases between the two germline ends. Germline CDR1 reads MGHDK; CDR2 reads SYGVNS. In DNA, the CDR3 is TGTGCCAGCAGTCTAGGAACAGTTACTTTCTTT. This codes for CASSLGTVTFF. Full variable domain (remainder filled in from reference TRBV25-1 and TRBJ1-1): EADIYQTPRYLVIGTGKKITLECSQTMGHDKMYWYQQDPGMELHLIHYSYGVNSTEKGDLSSESTVSRIRTEHFPLTLESARPSHTSQYLCASSLGTVTFFGQGTRLTVV.

The chain couples TRBV7-3 to TRBJ1-1; D gene uncertain. This CDR3 has 13 residues. The V end was cut by 5 bases, the J end by 1 base, with 8 bases between. In germline, CDR1 is SGHTA, CDR2 FQGTGA. The CDR3 here is CASSAAANTEAFF. The CDR3 nucleotides are TGTGCCAGCAGCGCAGCGGCGAACACTGAAGCTTTCTTT.

Only a few counts were recorded for this clonotype. V usage is TRBV5-1 and J usage is TRBJ1-6; D remains ambiguous. CDR1 and CDR2 from the germline V gene are SGHRS and YFSETQ. Trimming stripped 4 bases from V and 7 bases from J, with 9 bases between. The CDR3 extends over 13 amino acids. CDR3 sequence reads: CASSLTQNSPLHF. CDR3 bases: TGCGCCAGCAGCCTAACCCAGAATTCACCCCTCCACTTT.

This clonotype was picked up one time. V gene TRBV6-2 or TRBV6-3 combines with J gene TRBJ1-5; a possible D gene is TRBD1 (6 bases). Trimming stripped 11 bases from V and 4 bases from J, with 15 bases between. The CDR3 is made up of 13 amino acids. CDR1 MNHEY and CDR2 SVGEGT come from the germline V gene. This chain's CDR3 is CAGRPGQNQPQHF. The CDR3 region has the DNA TGTGCCGGGAGACCGGGACAAAATCAGCCCCAGCATTTT.

This clonotype has at least ten counts. This chain connects TRBV29-1 to TRBJ2-7, with D possibly being TRBD1 (6 bases). Trimming took off 3 bases at V and 1 base at J, with 16 bases between the two ends. This CDR3 has 15 amino acids. From germline, CDR1 is SQVTM and CDR2 ANQGSEA. This chain's CDR3 is CSVDLGAGSSYEQYF. Written as DNA, the CDR3 is TGCAGCGTTGATTTGGGGGCAGGTTCTTCCTACGAGCAGTACTTC.

There are a few counts of this clonotype. The chain recombines TRBV7-9 with TRBJ1-4; 8 nucleotides match TRBD1. Germline values: CDR1 SEHNR, CDR2 FQNEAQ (reference sequence). With V trimmed by 6 bases and J by 7 bases, 7 bases remained unmatched. The CDR3 totals 14 residues. The CDR3, as DNA: TGTGCCAGCAGACCACAGGGGGGAGGTGAAAAACTGTTTTTT. Its translation: CASRPQGGGEKLFF.

This chain links TRBV5-6 with TRBJ1-5; 11 nucleotides agree with TRBD1. Germline V gives CDR1 SGHDT, CDR2 YYEEEE. V lost 4 bases and J lost 5; bases outside the gene matches: 14. The CDR3 spans 18 residues. CDR3 bases: TGTGCCAGCAGCGCTGGACAGGGGGCGCAAAAAAGTGATCAGCCCCAGCATTTT. It codes for CASSAGQGAQKSDQPQHF.

This sequence joins TRBV27 and TRBJ1-1; the match to TRBD1 covers 8 bases. Trimming removed 5 bases from V and 5 bases from J; junction bases left unmatched: 10. The CDR3 contains 15 residues. CDR1 and CDR2 from the germline V gene are MNHEY and SMNVEV (reference sequence). The CDR3 protein is CASSVLAGQVTEAFF. In DNA, the CDR3 is TGTGCCAGCAGTGTCCTTGCGGGACAGGTTACTGAAGCTTTCTTT.

The CDR3 sequence is CASSPGTGLDTQYF. CDR3 in DNA: TGTGCCAGCAGTCCCGGGACAGGGTTGGATACGCAGTATTTT. The genes are TRBV27 and TRBJ2-3; TRBD1 matches 9 bases. Trimming cost V 5 bases and J 6 bases; bases outside gene matches: 6. The CDR3 loop spans 14 amino acids. Germline assignment: CDR1 MNHEY and CDR2 SMNVEV (reference sequence).

This chain links TRBV27 with TRBJ2-3, with unresolved D. Germline V lookup: CDR1 MNHEY, CDR2 SMNVEV (reference sequence). The CDR3 contains 14 residues. Trimming left V 6 bases short and J 4 bases short, with 14 bases between. Here the CDR3 DNA reads TGTGCCAGCAGCCCTCGTGGAAAGGCAGATACGCAGTATTTT. It encodes CASSPRGKADTQYF.

The chain carries TRBV27 and TRBJ2-1, with 7 nucleotides matching TRBD2. The CDR3 loop spans 15 amino acids. The V and J ends lost 5 bases and 3 bases, in that order; junction bases with no gene match: 7. Germline-derived CDR1 and CDR2 are MNHEY and SMNVEV (reference sequence). The CDR3 bases are TGTGCCAGCAGTCCTTCTAGCGGAGTCTACAATGAGCAGTTCTTC. Translated: CASSPSSGVYNEQFF.

V is TRBV5-1 and J is TRBJ2-5; D is unclear. The CDR3 totals 13 residues. The V end lost 4 bases, the J end lost 4 bases, and 11 bases lay between the germline ends. Germline V gene sequence: CDR1 SGHRS, CDR2 YFSETQ. CDR3: CASSHPRAETQYF. The CDR3 bases are TGCGCCAGCAGCCATCCACGAGCAGAGACCCAGTACTTC.

The chain uses TRBV12-3 or TRBV12-4 and TRBJ2-7; weak D call: TRBD2 (5 bases). The CDR3 spans 13 residues. Trimming took off 4 bases at V and 3 bases at J, with 10 bases between the two ends. CDR3 in DNA: TGTGCCAGCAGTTACACTAGACTCTACGAGCAGTACTTC. Its translation is CASSYTRLYEQYF.

The J gene is TRBJ1-2, the V gene TRBV29-1, with TRBD1 matching over 7 bases. With 4 bases clipped from V and 10 bases from J, the junction kept 12 bases outside the gene matches. CDR1 SQVTM and CDR2 ANQGSEA come from the germline V gene. The CDR3 is made up of 13 amino acids. CDR3 nucleotide sequence: TGCAGCGTTGGCGACCCGACAGGGTTAGTCTACACCTTC. Amino acids: CSVGDPTGLVYTF.

The rearrangement joins TRBV28 to TRBJ2-1; D possibly corresponds to TRBD2 (7 bases). Trimming left V 11 bases short and J 5 bases short, with 16 bases between. The CDR3 length is 13 residues. Germline CDR1 reads MDHEN; CDR2 reads SYDVKM. The CDR3, as DNA: TGTGCCGAATCTCGGGGGGCCCACAATGAGCAGTTCTTC. It translates to CAESRGAHNEQFF.

Ten or more counts support this clonotype. This chain links TRBV12-3 or TRBV12-4 with TRBJ2-7; 8 positions match TRBD1. The CDR3 runs to 13 residues. The junction had 6 bases not matched to a gene; V was cut back by 6 bases and J by 5 bases. The CDR3 loop reads CASSLDRGDEQYF. In DNA form, the CDR3 reads TGTGCCAGCAGCCTTGACAGGGGCGACGAGCAGTACTTC.

This clonotype was detected a few times. V usage is TRBV20-1 and J usage is TRBJ2-3; 16 positions match TRBD2. The CDR3 runs 16 residues. With 3 bases clipped from V and 5 bases from J, the junction kept 5 bases outside the gene matches. CDR1 is DFQATT and CDR2 is SNEGSKA in the germline V gene (reference sequence). This chain's CDR3 is CSARGTSGRARDTQYF. DNA for the CDR3: TGCAGTGCTAGGGGGACTAGCGGGAGGGCCAGAGATACGCAGTATTTT.

This clonotype was detected a few times. This chain uses TRBV5-6 with TRBJ2-1; TRBD2 might be the D (5 bases). The CDR3 totals 14 residues. Germline CDR1 is SGHDT and CDR2 is YYEEEE. V lost 4 bases and J 3 bases, leaving 11 bases between the germline ends. The CDR3 is CASSVRRDYNEQFF. Written as DNA, the CDR3 is TGTGCCAGCAGCGTACGCCGGGACTACAATGAGCAGTTCTTC.

Ten or more counts support this clonotype. The chain recombines TRBV5-1 with TRBJ2-3, with 7 bases lining up with TRBD2. This CDR3 region has 16 residues. The V and J ends lost 5 bases and 0 bases, in that order; junction bases with no gene match: 9. The germline V gene encodes CDR1 SGHRS and CDR2 YFSETQ. This CDR3 reads CASRAGWGRSTDTQYF. The CDR3 DNA is TGCGCCAGCAGAGCGGGGTGGGGCCGTAGCACAGATACGCAGTATTTT.

The chain recombines TRBV4-3 with TRBJ2-7, with D uncertain. The V gene lost 1 base and the J gene lost 4 bases, with 8 bases spanning the gap. Germline-derived CDR1 and CDR2 are LGHNA and YSLEER. The CDR3 is 13 amino acids. This chain's CDR3 is CASSQGVEYEQYF. The CDR3 DNA reads TGCGCCAGCAGCCAAGGGGTAGAATACGAGCAGTACTTC.

V gene TRBV7-6 combines with J gene TRBJ2-1, with a possible D match to TRBD2 (9 bases). The V and J ends lost 5 bases and 9 bases respectively, with 38 bases between them. This CDR3 is 21 amino acids long. The V gene's germline CDR1 is SGHVS and CDR2 FNYEAQ. The CDR3 DNA reads as TGTGCCAGCAGCCCGTTCCCCAGGGGGCAGGTGGCGGGAGGGTCCTACGGTGAGCAGTTCTTC. Encoded protein: CASSPFPRGQVAGGSYGEQFF.

The V and J genes are TRBV5-1 and TRBJ2-7; no clear D. The ends were cut back, 1 base at V and 6 bases at J, with 11 bases in the middle. The CDR3 is 13 amino acids. Germline CDR1 SGHRS, CDR2 YFSETQ. The CDR3 here is CASSLSPSGEQYF. The CDR3, as DNA: TGCGCCAGCAGCTTGAGTCCCTCGGGCGAGCAGTACTTC.

This chain joins TRBV5-1 and TRBJ1-6, with a tentative D call TRBD1 (6 bases). Trimming took off 3 bases at V and 14 bases at J, with 12 bases between the two ends. The CDR3 has 12 amino acids. CDR1 is SGHRS and CDR2 is YFSETQ in the germline V gene. CDR3 nucleotides: TGCGCCAGCAGCTGGGACATCGGTGCCCTCCACTTT. This codes for CASSWDIGALHF. Full variable domain (outside the CDR3, taken from reference TRBV5-1 and TRBJ1-6): KAGVTQTPRYLIKTRGQQVTLSCSPISGHRSVSWYQQTPGQGLQFLFEYFSETQRNKGNFPGRFSGRQFSNSRSEMNVSTLELGDSALYLCASSWDIGALHFGNGTRLTVT.

The V and J genes are TRBV7-2 and TRBJ2-1; the D is unclear. The V gene lost 3 bases and the J gene lost 4 bases, with 16 bases spanning the gap. This CDR3 has 16 residues. Germline V CDR1 and CDR2: SGHTA, FQGNSA. The CDR3: CASSLRWGIPYNEQFF. In DNA form, the CDR3 reads TGTGCCAGCAGCTTGAGATGGGGTATCCCTTACAATGAGCAGTTCTTC.

This chain uses TRBV12-3 or TRBV12-4 with TRBJ2-1, with 7 bases lining up with TRBD1. V shed 8 bases, J shed 7 bases, and the junction held 2 bases outside the gene matches. This CDR3 comprises 11 residues. In DNA, the CDR3 is TGTGCCAGCCTGACAGGGAATGAGCAGTTCTTC. Its protein product is CASLTGNEQFF.

A few counts support this clonotype. The genes are TRBV20-1 and TRBJ2-7; D perhaps matches TRBD2 (6 bases). V lost 6 bases and J lost 2, with 17 bases in between. Germline V gene data show CDR1 as DFQATT and CDR2 as SNEGSKA (reference sequence). This CDR3 spans 14 amino acids. The DNA for the CDR3 is TGCAGTGCGGAGGGACTCCAAGCACCCTACGAGCAGTACTTC. It codes for CSAEGLQAPYEQYF.